This T cell receptor beta chain was sequenced during a study of T-cell memory formation after mild COVID-19. Study background: Each donor largely had its own TCR clusters. Whole-study results and caveats: Among contracting clones, CD4+ were mainly CM/EM and CD8+ enriched in EMRA.

Germline lookup yields CDR1 DFQATT and CDR2 SNEGSKA (reference sequence). This CDR3 contains 14 residues. With 5 bases removed from V and 6 bases from J, the gap between germline ends came to 17 bases. TCRdb reprocessed the 5' RACE reads via MiXCR and lists one record per CDR3 protein. The sample comprises 200,000 to 300,000 distinct CDR3 sequences, roughly a sixth of which are singletons, and roughly a fifth rests with the top ten. This clonotype was seen a few times. The antigen is not known. The specimen sequenced was PBMCs or a T cell subset sorted from them (not recorded which). The rearrangement uses TRBV20-1 and TRBJ2-1, with no clear D. The receptor was derived from a man younger than 35 who had mild COVID-19 (a few samples of this study predate the infection). Cell type and time point are not known. The CDR3 protein is CSAPWLGIGNEQFF. CDR3 coding DNA: TGCAGTGCTCCTTGGCTGGGCATTGGCAATGAGCAGTTCTTC.